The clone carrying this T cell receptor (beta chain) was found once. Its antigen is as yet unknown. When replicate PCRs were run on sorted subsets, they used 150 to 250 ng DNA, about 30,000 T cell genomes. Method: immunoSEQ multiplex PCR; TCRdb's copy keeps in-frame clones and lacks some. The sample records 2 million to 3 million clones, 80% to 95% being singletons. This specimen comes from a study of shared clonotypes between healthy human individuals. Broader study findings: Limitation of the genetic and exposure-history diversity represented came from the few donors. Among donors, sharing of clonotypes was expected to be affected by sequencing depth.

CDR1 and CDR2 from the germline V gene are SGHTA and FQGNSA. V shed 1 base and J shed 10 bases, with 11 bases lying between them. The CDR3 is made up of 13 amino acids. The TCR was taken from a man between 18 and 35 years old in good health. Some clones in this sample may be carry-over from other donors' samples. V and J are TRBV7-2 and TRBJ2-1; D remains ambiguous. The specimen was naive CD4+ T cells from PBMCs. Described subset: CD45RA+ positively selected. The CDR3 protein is CASSLEEIGEQFF. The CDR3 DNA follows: TGTGCCAGCAGCTTAGAAGAGATTGGGGAGCAGTTCTTC. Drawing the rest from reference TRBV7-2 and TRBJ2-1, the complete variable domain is GAGVSQSPSNKVTEKGKDVELRCDPISGHTALYWYRQSLGQGLEFLIYFQGNSAPDKSGLPSDRFSAERTGGSVSTLTIQRTQQEDSAVYLCASSLEEIGEQFFGPGTRLTVL.